Below are 28 T cell receptor beta chains sequenced from a single sample in a study of breast tumors, draining lymph nodes, adjacent tissues. Breast cancer patients provided tissue from their axillary draining lymph nodes. One entry per CDR3 protein, called by TCRdb with MiXCR from the multiplex PCR reads. The sample consists of more than 85,000 distinct CDR3 sequences, over 20% of them appearing once. Sequencing input: axillary lymph node tissue. The receptor set was obtained from a female donor with breast cancer. Some clones in this sample may be carry-over from other donors' samples.

This clonotype was detected ten times or more. The CDR3 spells CASSQVRSGGQETQYF. Written as DNA, the CDR3 is TGTGCCAGCAGCCAAGTGCGAAGCGGGGGCCAAGAGACCCAGTACTTC. The rearrangement uses TRBV4-2 and TRBJ2-5; 8 bases are a match to TRBD2. This CDR3 spans 16 amino acids. The J segment lost 1 base and the V segment lost 1 base, leaving 5 bases of the junction unmatched. Germline lookup yields CDR1 LGHNA and CDR2 YNFKEQ.

This clonotype has more than one count but fewer than ten. The genes are TRBV5-1 and TRBJ2-5; D unresolved. CDR3 length equals 13 residues. The germline V gene has CDR1 SGHRS and CDR2 YFSETQ. Deletions cut 4 bases from V and 5 bases from J, with 12 bases between. CDR3 protein: CASSRTSGETQYF. The CDR3 nucleotides are TGCGCCAGCAGCCGGACCTCTGGGGAGACCCAGTACTTC.

This clonotype was seen at least ten times. In nucleotides, the CDR3 is TGTGCCAGCAGCTTGGCCCCAGGGGGTTCGAATGAGCAGTTCTTC. Translated, it gives CASSLAPGGSNEQFF. The V and J genes are TRBV5-5 and TRBJ2-1, with 7 bases identical to TRBD1. Germline-derived CDR1 and CDR2 are SGHKS and YYEKEE (reference sequence). The V and J ends lost 0 bases and 7 bases, in that order; junction bases with no gene match: 7. The CDR3 totals 15 residues.

Remarks on this clonotype: The junction departs from the called germline gene at one end, perhaps through a read error. CDR3 nucleotide sequence: TGTGCCAGCAGTGAGAGGTACCAAGAGACCCAGTGCTTC. This translates into CASSERYQETQCF. The rearrangement joins TRBV12-3 or TRBV12-4 to TRBJ2-5; the D is unclear. The CDR3 runs to 13 residues.

This clonotype was counted many times. The chain carries TRBV20-1 and TRBJ1-5; no clear D. This CDR3 comprises 15 residues. Germline CDR1 DFQATT, CDR2 SNEGSKA (reference sequence). V lost 6 bases and J lost 0, with 15 bases in between. The CDR3 here is CSAQQHRGSNQPQHF. The CDR3 nucleotides read TGCAGTGCGCAACAGCACCGGGGTAGCAATCAGCCCCAGCATTTT.

This clonotype was seen at least ten times. The chain couples TRBV9 to TRBJ2-1; D is uncertain. The ends were cut back, 0 bases at V and 0 bases at J, with 10 bases in the middle. The CDR3 runs to 16 residues. Germline-derived CDR1 and CDR2 are SGDLS and YYNGEE. The CDR3 DNA sequence: TGTGCCAGCAGCGTAGATGGGCCTAGCTCCTACAATGAGCAGTTCTTC. Amino acid sequence: CASSVDGPSSYNEQFF.

CDR3 protein: CSVALVTDYGYTF. CDR3 sequence (DNA): TGCAGCGTTGCCCTAGTGACAGACTATGGCTACACCTTC. The rearrangement uses TRBV29-1 and TRBJ1-2; weak D call: TRBD1 (5 bases). The CDR3 is 13 amino acids. Germline values: CDR1 SQVTM, CDR2 ANQGSEA. The germline V and J ends were trimmed by 4 bases and 3 bases, with 12 bases remaining between them.

This clonotype was recorded many times. The genes are TRBV9 and TRBJ1-3; D is uncertain. Deletions cut 0 bases from V and 1 base from J, with 5 bases between. This CDR3 is built from 14 residues. In germline, CDR1 is SGDLS, CDR2 YYNGEE. CDR3 amino acids: CASSVGVSGNTIYF. In DNA, the CDR3 is TGTGCCAGCAGCGTAGGAGTATCTGGAAACACCATATATTTT.

This clonotype was detected only a few times. The chain links TRBV7-2 to TRBJ1-1; TRBD1 is a possible D gene (5 bases). Germline V lookup: CDR1 SGHTA, CDR2 FQGNSA. V was shortened by 5 bases and J by 1 base, with 14 bases between the two germline ends. This CDR3 has 15 residues. The CDR3 DNA reads TGTGCCAGCAGCCCGTGGACACAGACGAACACTGAAGCTTTCTTT. Its translation is CASSPWTQTNTEAFF.

This clonotype was found many times. This chain connects TRBV5-1 to TRBJ2-5; 9 bases map to TRBD2. Germline V lookup: CDR1 SGHRS, CDR2 YFSETQ. This CDR3 region has 16 residues. The V gene end was trimmed by 2 bases and the J gene end by 0 bases; junction bases not matched to a gene: 5. In DNA form, the CDR3 reads TGCGCCAGCAGCTTCCGCGGACTAGCGAACCAAGAGACCCAGTACTTC. Amino acids: CASSFRGLANQETQYF.

This clonotype showed up just a few times. The rearrangement uses TRBV12-3 or TRBV12-4 and TRBJ1-1; the D is unclear. V was cut by 2 bases and J by 5 bases, with 12 bases left in between. The CDR3 is made up of 14 amino acids. For the CDR3, the DNA is TGTGCCAGCAGTTTAAATGGGCAGAGGACTGAAGCTTTCTTT. Protein sequence: CASSLNGQRTEAFF.

The rearrangement links TRBV20-1 to TRBJ2-7, with D tentatively TRBD1 or TRBD2 (5 bases each). V dropped 0 bases and J dropped 4 bases, with 10 bases sitting between them. This CDR3 is built from 13 residues. The germline CDR1 and CDR2 sequences are DFQATT and SNEGSKA (reference sequence). CDR3 DNA: TGCAGTGCTAGAGATGGGGGTTGGTACGAGCAGTACTTC. Its translation: CSARDGGWYEQYF.

The sample holds many counts of this clonotype. V gene TRBV5-8 combines with J gene TRBJ1-2; D gene uncertain. Germline CDR1 SGHTS, CDR2 YDEGEE. This CDR3 is 14 amino acids long. With 0 bases removed from V and 7 bases from J, the gap between germline ends came to 13 bases. The CDR3 reads CASSLANRQTGYTF. The DNA for the CDR3 is TGTGCCAGCAGCTTGGCCAATCGGCAGACTGGCTACACCTTC.

The table lists this clonotype with many counts. V usage is TRBV6-1 and J usage is TRBJ1-5; D perhaps matches TRBD1 (6 bases). Trimming shortened V by 7 bases and J by 0 bases, and 19 bases separated the two germline ends. The CDR3 is 17 residues long. The germline CDR1 and CDR2 sequences are MNHNS and SASEGT. The DNA of the CDR3 is TGTGCCAGCAACGCTGGAAGGGGGGGCCTTAGCAATCAGCCCCAGCATTTT. It specifies CASNAGRGGLSNQPQHF.

Ten or more counts support this clonotype. This chain links TRBV11-3 with TRBJ2-3; D is tentatively TRBD1 or TRBD2 (5 bases each). Germline CDR1 reads SGHNT; CDR2 reads YENEEA. Trimming took off 5 bases at V and 4 bases at J, with 16 bases between the two ends. The length of the CDR3 is 15 residues. The CDR3 DNA follows: TGTGCCAGCAGCCTCCTATTTGGGGACGCAGATACGCAGTATTTT. Encoded protein: CASSLLFGDADTQYF.

This clonotype was seen at least ten times. V is TRBV11-2 and J is TRBJ2-1; D might be TRBD1 (6 bases). CDR3 length equals 15 residues. CDR1 is SGHAT and CDR2 is FQNNGV in the germline V gene. V was trimmed by 5 bases and J by 0 bases, leaving 11 bases between them. The CDR3, as DNA: TGTGCCAGCAGCATCCGGGACACCTCCTACAATGAGCAGTTCTTC. Its translation is CASSIRDTSYNEQFF.

This clonotype appeared many times. The rearrangement links TRBV2 to TRBJ2-5, with D hard to call. There are 14 residues in the CDR3. Per germline, CDR1 SNHLY and CDR2 FYNNEI. V was shortened by 4 bases and J by 1 base, with 10 bases between the two germline ends. Here the CDR3 reads CASSVSLPQETQYF. The DNA for the CDR3 is TGTGCCAGCAGTGTTAGTCTTCCCCAAGAGACCCAGTACTTC.

This clonotype was seen many times. The rearrangement uses TRBV7-8 and TRBJ1-6; D uncertain. The CDR3 contains 16 residues. The germline V gene encodes CDR1 SGHVS and CDR2 FQNEAQ. The V end was cut by 1 base, the J end by 6 bases, with 13 bases between. The CDR3 DNA follows: TGTGCCAGCAGCTTAGAGATCTTCCCCCGTAATTCACCCCTCCACTTT. Protein sequence: CASSLEIFPRNSPLHF. The full variable domain, in which reference TRBV7-8 and TRBJ1-6 provide the parts outside the CDR3, is GAGVSQSPRYKVAKRGQDVALRCDPISGHVSLFWYQQALGQGPEFLTYFQNEAQLDKSGLPSDRFFAERPEGSVSTLKIQRTQQEDSAVYLCASSLEIFPRNSPLHFGNGTRLTVT.

This clonotype showed up many times. V gene TRBV6-1 combines with J gene TRBJ2-7; no definite D call. CDR3 size: 12 residues. CDR1 is MNHNS and CDR2 is SASEGT in the germline V gene. The V end lost 3 bases, the J end lost 2 bases, and 5 bases lay between the germline ends. The CDR3: CASSEPTYEQYF. Written as DNA, the CDR3 is TGTGCCAGCAGTGAGCCGACCTACGAGCAGTACTTC.

This clonotype was detected a few times. The gene calls are TRBV27 and TRBJ2-1; D possibly corresponds to TRBD2 (5 bases). The CDR3 extends over 15 amino acids. Germline lookup yields CDR1 MNHEY and CDR2 SMNVEV (reference sequence). V gave up 5 bases and J gave up 7 bases, with 18 bases separating them. CDR3 protein: CASSRINLATNEQFF. The CDR3 DNA is TGTGCCAGCAGTCGGATAAATCTAGCTACTAATGAGCAGTTCTTC.

This clonotype was recorded many times. The chain combines TRBV6-2 or TRBV6-3 with TRBJ2-3; TRBD2 matches at 10 bases. The germline gives CDR1 MNHEY, CDR2 SVGEGT. V was clipped by 4 bases and J by 4 bases; unmatched bases: 5. The CDR3 contains 15 residues. The chain's CDR3 is CASSSPGTSADTQYF. In DNA form, the CDR3 reads TGTGCCAGCAGTTCCCCCGGGACTAGCGCAGATACGCAGTATTTT.

The V call is TRBV6-5, the J call TRBJ2-1, with D unresolved. Trimming pared 2 bases from V and 7 bases from J, leaving 12 bases between. CDR3 size: 14 residues. The germline gives CDR1 MNHEY, CDR2 SVGAGI. Here the CDR3 reads CASSYGSVKNEQFF. The CDR3 DNA sequence: TGTGCCAGCAGTTACGGGTCCGTTAAAAATGAGCAGTTCTTC.

Comments on this clonotype: One base away lies a much larger clone, so this may be a sequencing read error. This chain links TRBV5-1 with TRBJ2-5; 8 bases match TRBD1. The CDR3 has 16 amino acids. Germline-derived CDR1 and CDR2 are SGHRS and YFSETQ. CDR3 region: CAGSLGGGTGLQTQYF. As DNA, the CDR3 is TGCGCCGGCAGCCTCGGTGGCGGGACAGGCCTTCAGACCCAGTACTTC.

The chain joins TRBV27 to TRBJ2-1; 13 nucleotides match TRBD2. The CDR3 runs 16 residues. Germline CDR1 reads MNHEY; CDR2 reads SMNVEV (reference sequence). The ends lost 6 bases at V and 6 bases at J; junction bases unmatched: 8. CDR3 residues: CASRAQTSGRSNEQFF. The CDR3 coding sequence is TGTGCCAGCAGAGCCCAGACTAGCGGGAGGTCCAATGAGCAGTTCTTC.

The sample holds a few counts of this clonotype. V gene TRBV2 combines with J gene TRBJ1-5, with unresolved D. V lost 6 bases to trimming and J lost 6 bases, with 12 bases between them. CDR3 length equals 13 residues. The V gene's germline CDR1 is SNHLY and CDR2 FYNNEI. In DNA form, the CDR3 reads TGTGCCAGCAGGGGAGAGTCCGGTCAGCCCCAGCATTTT. Protein: CASRGESGQPQHF.

This clonotype occurred many times. This sequence joins TRBV7-9 and TRBJ2-1, with no clear D. The CDR3 is made up of 13 amino acids. The ends were cut back, 5 bases at V and 9 bases at J, with 14 bases in the middle. Germline V CDR1 and CDR2: SEHNR, FQNEAQ (reference sequence). The CDR3 loop is CASSVFNSGEQFF. CDR3 in DNA: TGTGCCAGCAGCGTATTCAACTCGGGTGAGCAGTTCTTC.

This clonotype occurred many times. The J gene is TRBJ2-3, the V gene TRBV5-1; TRBD1 agrees at 9 bases. V lost 4 bases and J lost 4; bases outside the gene matches: 7. The CDR3 sequence is 15 residues long. The V gene's germline CDR1 is SGHRS and CDR2 YFSETQ. The CDR3 reads CASSPGTGRPDTQYF. The CDR3 coding sequence is TGCGCCAGCAGCCCGGGGACAGGGAGGCCAGATACGCAGTATTTT.

This clonotype has ten or more counts. The chain has TRBV5-1 and TRBJ1-3; D might be TRBD1 (5 bases). This CDR3 spans 14 amino acids. Looked up from germline, CDR1 is SGHRS and CDR2 is YFSETQ. Trimming removed 1 base from V and 3 bases from J, with 8 bases in between. CDR3: CASSLSGFGNTIYF. Here the CDR3 DNA reads TGCGCCAGCAGCTTGTCAGGGTTTGGAAACACCATATATTTT.